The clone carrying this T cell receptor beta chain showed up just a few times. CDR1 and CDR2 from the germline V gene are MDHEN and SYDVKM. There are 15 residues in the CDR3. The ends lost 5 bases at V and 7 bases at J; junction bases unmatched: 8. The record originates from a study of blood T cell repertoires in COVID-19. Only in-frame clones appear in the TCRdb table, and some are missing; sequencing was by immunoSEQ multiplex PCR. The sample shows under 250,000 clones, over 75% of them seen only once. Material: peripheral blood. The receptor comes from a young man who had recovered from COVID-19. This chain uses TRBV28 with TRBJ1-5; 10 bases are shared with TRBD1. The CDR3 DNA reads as TGTGCCAGCAGTACCGGGACAGGGGTCGGGCAGCCCCAGCATTTT. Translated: CASSTGTGVGQPQHF.